This is a list of T cell receptor beta chains from one sample in a study of CDR3 diversity in severe acne. TCRdb re-called the PCR reads through MiXCR, storing one row per CDR3 protein. This sample has around 83,000 distinct CDR3 sequences, with about 49% found just once. Material: blood. The receptors originated from a male donor with severe acne vulgaris. Both conserved end residues are part of each CDR3. Each record gives: V gene, CDR3 protein.

v_gene: TRBV7-9; CDR3aa: CASSGSGPFSGANVLTF
v_gene: TRBV4-2; CDR3aa: CASEIWREAGANVLTF
v_gene: TRBV12-3/TRBV12-4; CDR3aa: CASGNRGLNYEQYF
v_gene: TRBV10-3; CDR3aa: CASALPQNTGELFF
v_gene: TRBV2; CDR3aa: CASSERQGDGYTF
v_gene: TRBV10-3; CDR3aa: CAISDGILQFF
v_gene: TRBV7-3; CDR3aa: CASSRDREGTQYF
v_gene: TRBV20-1; CDR3aa: CSAEPSGSFKLETQYF
v_gene: TRBV13; CDR3aa: CASSLGGLGSLGYGYTF
v_gene: TRBV29-1; CDR3aa: CSVQTQPYEQYF
v_gene: TRBV2; CDR3aa: CASSDLGQGPGGLSGNTIYF
v_gene: TRBV24-1; CDR3aa: CATSEEDSQMPQHF
v_gene: TRBV2; CDR3aa: CASRTTSGRAWYEQYF
v_gene: TRBV19; CDR3aa: CASSPGQNLAKNIQYF
v_gene: TRBV7-9; CDR3aa: CASSFSGSHEQYF
v_gene: TRBV12-3/TRBV12-4; CDR3aa: CAIRTGIYGYTF
v_gene: TRBV7-3; CDR3aa: CASSAGLAGASNEQFF
v_gene: TRBV6-6; CDR3aa: CASSYWEGGGETQYF
v_gene: TRBV6-5; CDR3aa: CASSSLLRGRRSGNTIYF
v_gene: TRBV2; CDR3aa: CASSVEGIGQPQHF
v_gene: TRBV11-2; CDR3aa: CASRLGQHYNSPLHF
v_gene: TRBV11-2; CDR3aa: CASSWRPVLGSPLHF
v_gene: TRBV9; CDR3aa: CASSAHWGRLLDTQYF
v_gene: TRBV28; CDR3aa: CATVPYGRGLPQEQYF
v_gene: TRBV25-1; CDR3aa: CAIGQGVFSGANVLTF
v_gene: TRBV20-1; CDR3aa: CSDRLGVGRDEQYF
v_gene: TRBV7-8; CDR3aa: CASSFPGSTYEQYF
v_gene: TRBV2; CDR3aa: CASTANTGELFF
v_gene: TRBV2; CDR3aa: CASIFGGAYTDTLF
v_gene: TRBV7-9; CDR3aa: CASSLGQREAFF
v_gene: TRBV20-1; CDR3aa: CSATGGEGGIWNEQFF
v_gene: TRBV6-1; CDR3aa: CASSAPRDSYQPQHF
v_gene: TRBV29-1; CDR3aa: CSVELPRQRQETQYF
v_gene: TRBV3-1; CDR3aa: CASSQDKGNYGYTF
v_gene: TRBV18; CDR3aa: CASSPTSSGELFF
v_gene: TRBV6-1; CDR3aa: CAGRGTGAYEQYF
v_gene: TRBV7-6; CDR3aa: CASSSAPANEQYF
v_gene: TRBV6-1; CDR3aa: CASSEASDSSYEQYF
v_gene: TRBV7-3; CDR3aa: CAVQGATYEQYF
v_gene: TRBV7-8; CDR3aa: CASSLVPVGNTIYF